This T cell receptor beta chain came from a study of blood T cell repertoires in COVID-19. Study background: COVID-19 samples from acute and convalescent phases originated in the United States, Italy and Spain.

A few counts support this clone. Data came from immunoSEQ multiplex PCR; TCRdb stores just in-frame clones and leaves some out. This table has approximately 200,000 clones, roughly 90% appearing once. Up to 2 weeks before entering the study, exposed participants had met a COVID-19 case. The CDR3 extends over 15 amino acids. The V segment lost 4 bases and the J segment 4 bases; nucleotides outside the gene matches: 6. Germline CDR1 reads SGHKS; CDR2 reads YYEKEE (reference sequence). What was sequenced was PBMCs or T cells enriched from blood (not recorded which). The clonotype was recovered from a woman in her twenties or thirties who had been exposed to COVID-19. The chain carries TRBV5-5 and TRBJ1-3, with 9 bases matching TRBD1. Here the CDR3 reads CASSQQGATGNTIYF. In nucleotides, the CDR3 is TGTGCCAGCAGCCAACAGGGGGCGACGGGAAACACCATATATTTT.